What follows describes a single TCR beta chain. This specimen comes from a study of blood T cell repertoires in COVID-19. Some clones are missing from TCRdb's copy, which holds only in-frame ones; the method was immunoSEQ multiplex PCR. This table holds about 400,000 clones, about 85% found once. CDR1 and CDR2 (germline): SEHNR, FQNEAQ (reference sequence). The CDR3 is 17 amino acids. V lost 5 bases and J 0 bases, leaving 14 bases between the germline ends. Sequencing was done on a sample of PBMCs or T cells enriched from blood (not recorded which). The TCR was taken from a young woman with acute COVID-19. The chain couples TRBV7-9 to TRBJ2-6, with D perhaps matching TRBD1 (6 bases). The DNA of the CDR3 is TGTGCCAGCAGCGAATGGGACAAAAACTCTGGGGCCAACGTCCTGACTTTC. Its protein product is CASSEWDKNSGANVLTF.